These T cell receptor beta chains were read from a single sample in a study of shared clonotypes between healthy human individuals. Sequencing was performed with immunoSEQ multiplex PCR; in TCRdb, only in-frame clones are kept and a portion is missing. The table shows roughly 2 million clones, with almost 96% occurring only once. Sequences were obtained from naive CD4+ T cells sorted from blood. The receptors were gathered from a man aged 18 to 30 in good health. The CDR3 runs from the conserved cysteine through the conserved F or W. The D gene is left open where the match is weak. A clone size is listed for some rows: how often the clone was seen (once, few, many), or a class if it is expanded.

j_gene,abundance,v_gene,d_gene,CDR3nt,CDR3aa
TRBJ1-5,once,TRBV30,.,TGTGCCTGGAGCCAGGAACTACAGGGCAATCAGCCCCAGCATTTT,CAWSQELQGNQPQHF
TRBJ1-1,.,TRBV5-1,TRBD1,TGCGCCAGCAGCTCTCGGACAGGAGGGGACACTGAAGCTTTCTTT,CASSSRTGGDTEAFF
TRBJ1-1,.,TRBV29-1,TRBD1,TGCAGCGTAGGACAGGGGACGGGCACTGAAGCTTTCTTT,CSVGQGTGTEAFF
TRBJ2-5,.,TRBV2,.,TGTGCCAGCAAAGAACGGGGGTACCAAGAGACCCAGTACTTC,CASKERGYQETQYF
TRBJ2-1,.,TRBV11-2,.,TGTGCCAGCAGCCTTCCCGTAAACCCGGAGCAGTTCTTC,CASSLPVNPEQFF
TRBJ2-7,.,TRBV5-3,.,TGTGCCAGAAGCTCGAACGGATTTTCCTACGAGCAGTACTTC,CARSSNGFSYEQYF
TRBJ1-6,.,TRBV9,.,TGTGCCAGCGGAACGACAGATTCAAATTCACCCCTCCACTTT,CASGTTDSNSPLHF
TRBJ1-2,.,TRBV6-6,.,TGTGCCAGCAGTTACTCCCTTTATAGGGCGGACTATGGCTACACCTTC,CASSYSLYRADYGYTF
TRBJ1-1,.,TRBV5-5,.,TGTGCCAGCAGCTTAAGACAGTTCAACACTGAAGCTTTCTTT,CASSLRQFNTEAFF
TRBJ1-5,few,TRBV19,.,TGTGCCAGTAGTAAACAAAACCAGCCCCAGCATTTT,CASSKQNQPQHF
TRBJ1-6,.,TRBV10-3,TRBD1,TGTGCCACCTGGACAGGGGTTAATTCACCCCTCCACTTT,CATWTGVNSPLHF
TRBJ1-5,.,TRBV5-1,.,TGCGCCAGCAGCTTGGACGGAGGTAACAATCAGCCCCAGCATTTT,CASSLDGGNNQPQHF
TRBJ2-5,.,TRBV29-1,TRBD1,TGCAGCGTTCACAGGGGGCGCGGAGAGACCCAGTACTTC,CSVHRGRGETQYF
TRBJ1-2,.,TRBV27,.,TGTGCCAGCGGGCGCGACTATGGCTACACCTTC,CASGRDYGYTF
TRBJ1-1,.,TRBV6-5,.,TGTGCCAGCAGTTTTCTGACGGGGGGCACTGAAGCTTTCTTT,CASSFLTGGTEAFF
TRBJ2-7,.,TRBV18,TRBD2,TGTGCCAGCTCACCATCGTCGGCGGGGGGAGCCTACGAGCAGTACTTC,CASSPSSAGGAYEQYF
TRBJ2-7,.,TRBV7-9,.,TGTGCCAGCAGCTTAAGGACCTCCTACGAGCAGTACTTC,CASSLRTSYEQYF
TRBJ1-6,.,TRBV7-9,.,TGTGCCAGCAGCTTAGTCAGGCCGAGCTCCTATAATTCACCCCTCCACTTT,CASSLVRPSSYNSPLHF
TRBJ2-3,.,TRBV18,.,TGTGCCAGCTCACCTACGTCCACAGATACGCAGTATTTT,CASSPTSTDTQYF
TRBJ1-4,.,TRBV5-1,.,TGCGCCAGCAGCTTGGGAGGGCACGCAACTAATGAAAAACTGTTTTTT,CASSLGGHATNEKLFF
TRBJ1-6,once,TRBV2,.,TGTGCCAGCAGTGAAGCGCTTACGGAGAATTCACCCCTCCACTTT,CASSEALTENSPLHF
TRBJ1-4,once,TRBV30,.,TGTGCCTGGAGTGTAGGGTTAAATGAAAAACTGTTTTTT,CAWSVGLNEKLFF
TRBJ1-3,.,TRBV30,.,TGTGCCTGGACACTGGGGGCCGGAAACACCATATATTTT,CAWTLGAGNTIYF
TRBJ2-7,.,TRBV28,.,TGTGCCAGCAGTTTAGAAGGGCTCAACGGCTACGAGCAGTACTTC,CASSLEGLNGYEQYF
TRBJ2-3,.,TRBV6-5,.,TGTGCCAGCTCTCGGGACGCGAGCACAGATACGCAGTATTTT,CASSRDASTDTQYF
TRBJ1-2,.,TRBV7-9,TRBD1,TGTGCCAGCAGCACAAGGACAGGGGCGGGTGGCTACACCTTC,CASSTRTGAGGYTF
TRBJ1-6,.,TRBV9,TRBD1,TGTGCCAGCAGCGCCGGGACAGGGCCACAAAATTCACCCCTCCACTTT,CASSAGTGPQNSPLHF
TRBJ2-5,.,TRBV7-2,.,TGTGCCAGCAGCTTAGCGCCGCAGACCCGAGAGACCCAGTACTTC,CASSLAPQTRETQYF
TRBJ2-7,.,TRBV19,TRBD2,TGTGCCAGTAGTATGAACGGACTAGCGGGCACACCCTACGAGCAGTACTTC,CASSMNGLAGTPYEQYF
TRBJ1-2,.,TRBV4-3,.,TGCGCCAGCAGCCAAGATGGGTTAGCCCCGTTGGGCTACACCTTC,CASSQDGLAPLGYTF
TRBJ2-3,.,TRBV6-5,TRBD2,TGTGCCAGCATTTCTAGCGGGGGTTGGGGCACGCAGTATTTT,CASISSGGWGTQYF
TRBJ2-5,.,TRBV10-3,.,TGTGCCATCAGTGGCCCGCCGGGGTCAGAGACCCAGTACTTC,CAISGPPGSETQYF
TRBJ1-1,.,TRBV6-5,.,TGTGCCAGCAGTTACGGGGACACAGGAATCAACACTGAAGCTTTCTTT,CASSYGDTGINTEAFF
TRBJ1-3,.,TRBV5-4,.,TGTGCCAGCAGCTCAAAACAGAGCTCTGGAAACACCATATATTTT,CASSSKQSSGNTIYF
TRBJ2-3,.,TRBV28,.,TGTGCCAGCAGAGGTCAGGGTGCCACAGATACGCAGTATTTT,CASRGQGATDTQYF
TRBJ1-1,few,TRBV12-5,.,TGTGCTAGTGGTTTGGAAGGGGGGACTGAAGCTTTCTTT,CASGLEGGTEAFF
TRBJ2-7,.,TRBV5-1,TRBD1,TGCGCCAGCAGCTTGATGGGACAGGGTATCTACGAGCAGTACTTC,CASSLMGQGIYEQYF
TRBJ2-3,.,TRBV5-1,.,TGCGCCAGCAGCTCCCGGGACTCCACAGATACGCAGTATTTT,CASSSRDSTDTQYF
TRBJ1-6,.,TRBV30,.,TGTGCCTGGAGTGTCTCAGTCCCCCCCACCCTCCACTTT,CAWSVSVPPTLHF
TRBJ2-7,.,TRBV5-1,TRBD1,TGCGCCAGCAGCTTGGCGACAGGGATTTACGAGCAGTACTTC,CASSLATGIYEQYF
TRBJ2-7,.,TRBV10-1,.,TGCGCCAGCAGTTCCGGGACGGTCTCCTACGAGCAGTACTTC,CASSSGTVSYEQYF
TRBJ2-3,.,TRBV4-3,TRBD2,TGCGCCAGCAGCCAAGATCGCCTAGCGGCTAGCACAGATACGCAGTATTTT,CASSQDRLAASTDTQYF
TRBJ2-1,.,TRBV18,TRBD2,TGTGCCAGCTCACCGGCCTTGACTAGCGGGAGTTCGGGTGGGCAGTTCTTC,CASSPALTSGSSGGQFF
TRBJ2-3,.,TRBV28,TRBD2,TGTGCCAGCAGTCCCCGGGGGGGCCGCCCAGATACGCAGTATTTT,CASSPRGGRPDTQYF
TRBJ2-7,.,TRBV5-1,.,TGCGCCAGCAGCTTGGACAGGACAGCCTACGAGCAGTACTTC,CASSLDRTAYEQYF
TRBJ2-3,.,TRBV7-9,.,TGTGCCAGCAGCTTATTTGCGCCTCTGACTGGAGATACGCAGTATTTT,CASSLFAPLTGDTQYF
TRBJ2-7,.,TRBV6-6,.,TGTGCCAGCAGTTACTCGGGGGGACAGAATCCCTACGAGCAGTACTTC,CASSYSGGQNPYEQYF
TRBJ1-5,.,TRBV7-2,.,TGTGCCAGCAGCGCCCCAGGGCAGCCCCAGCATTTT,CASSAPGQPQHF
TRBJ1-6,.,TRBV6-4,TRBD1,TGTGCCAGCAGAGAGTCACAGGGGGTTGCCTATAATTCACCCCTCCACTTT,CASRESQGVAYNSPLHF
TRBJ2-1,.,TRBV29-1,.,TGCAGCGTTTGGGGCGGAAGCTCCTACAATGAGCAGTTCTTC,CSVWGGSSYNEQFF